This T cell receptor beta chain was identified during a study of T cell responses to AZD1222 COVID-19 vaccine. Points from the study as a whole: AZD1222 recipients seropositive at baseline numbered only 6 or 7. It was only after the peak T cell response that any repertoires were sampled. Two AZD1222 doses significantly raised spike-specific TCR breadth and depth over controls.

For this clone: Its specificity is not known.

Unmatched junction bases numbered 6, after V lost 7 bases and J lost 1 base. Looked up from germline, CDR1 is LNHDA and CDR2 is SQIVND (reference sequence). The CDR3 runs to 14 residues. Method: immunoSEQ multiplex PCR; TCRdb's copy keeps in-frame clones and lacks some. This table has about 110,000 clones, about nine tenths appearing once. The clonotype was recovered from an adult in good health. Material: peripheral blood, obtained on day 0 of AZD1222 vaccination. The chain is built from TRBV19 and TRBJ1-1; 7 bases align to TRBD1. CDR3 sequence: CASTEGAGNTEAFF. As DNA, the CDR3 is TGTGCCAGTACCGAGGGGGCAGGGAACACTGAAGCTTTCTTT.